Included here is one TCR beta chain sequence, with context. Its antigen is unidentified. This CDR3 has 14 residues. The germline V gene has CDR1 SNHLY and CDR2 FYNNEI. Losses at the gene ends were 6 bases for V and 3 bases for J; bases not matched to a gene: 6. These data come from a study of cytomegalovirus exposure and HLA in healthy donors. Findings of the study overall: Later genetic work tied a missense DCLRE1C variant to beta-chain V and J trimming. Altogether, some 160 TCR beta chains were recorded as cytomegalovirus-associated. As immune exposure information, only CMV serostatus was available. Across HLA loci, a later analysis found differing TCR association rates, with DRB1 most and HLA-C fewest.

The PCR ran on 60 Vbeta and 13 Jbeta primers. Assay: immunoSEQ multiplex PCR; the TCRdb copy retains only in-frame clones and omits some. Altogether some 170,000 clones are present, 75% to 85% being singletons, with the ten largest covering 1.5% to 2%. J is TRBJ2-7 and V is TRBV2, with 9 bases lining up with TRBD1. Sequencing was done on a sample of PBMCs. This receptor was identified in a woman younger than 30 in good health and CMV-seronegative. CDR3 bases: TGTGCCAGCAGAACCGGGACAGGGATCTACGAGCAGTACTTC. As protein: CASRTGTGIYEQYF.